One and the same sample provided the 10 T cell receptor beta chains below, sequenced in a study of human T cells and chemical hapten exposure. TCRdb reanalysed the RACE reads using MiXCR and keeps one entry per CDR3 protein. Seen here are about 120,000 distinct CDR3 sequences, approximately 15% observed once, and the top ten hold 2.5% to 3%. The sample's time point: pre-sensitization, week 0. Treatment reported: therapeutic diphenylcyclopropenone sensitization with weekly scalp DPC. The material sequenced was whole blood, taken in connection with sensitization to the hapten diphenylcyclopropenone (DPC). The receptors derive from a young woman with alopecia areata. Some clones in this sample may be carry-over from other donors' samples.

This clonotype came up a few times. The V gene is TRBV29-1, the J gene TRBJ2-7, with a tentative D call TRBD1 (6 bases). V gave up 2 bases and J gave up 2 bases, with 10 bases separating them. CDR3 size: 13 residues. The germline CDR1 and CDR2 sequences are SQVTM and ANQGSEA. CDR3 DNA: TGCAGCGTTGAATCCAGGGACACCTACGAGCAGTACTTC. Its translation is CSVESRDTYEQYF.

This clonotype was found many times. The chain employs TRBV27 and TRBJ1-2; 7 positions agree with TRBD1. The CDR3 contains 15 residues. Losses at the gene ends were 1 base for V and 5 bases for J; bases not matched to a gene: 7. Germline assignment: CDR1 MNHEY and CDR2 SMNVEV (reference sequence). DNA for the CDR3: TGTGCCAGCAGTTTATTGCCCGGGACAGCGTATGGCTACACCTTC. Its protein is CASSLLPGTAYGYTF.

At least ten counts were recorded for this clonotype. This chain links TRBV7-2 with TRBJ1-2; D is ambiguous. Per the germline V gene, CDR1 is SGHTA and CDR2 is FQGNSA. With 4 bases removed from V and 0 bases from J, the gap between germline ends came to 9 bases. The CDR3 is 14 amino acids. CDR3 sequence reads: CASSSAGPNYGYTF. For the CDR3, the DNA is TGTGCCAGCAGCTCGGCCGGGCCTAACTATGGCTACACCTTC.

This clonotype was seen more than once but under ten times. CDR3 sequence reads: CSVVDRGETQYF. As DNA, the CDR3 is TGCAGCGTTGTCGACAGGGGAGAGACCCAGTACTTC. J is TRBJ2-5 and V is TRBV29-1; 8 bases map to TRBD1. The V gene's germline CDR1 is SQVTM and CDR2 ANQGSEA. This CDR3 has 12 residues. J gave up 4 bases and V 4 bases, and 2 bases lay outside the gene matches.

This clonotype was seen more than once but under ten times. This chain joins TRBV5-4 and TRBJ2-7; 7 nucleotides agree with TRBD2. V shed 2 bases, J shed 6 bases, and the junction held 8 bases outside the gene matches. The CDR3 is 14 amino acids. The germline V gene encodes CDR1 SGHNT and CDR2 YYREEE (reference sequence). This chain's CDR3 is CASSLAGRAAEQYF. The CDR3 nucleotides read TGTGCCAGCAGCTTAGCGGGGCGAGCGGCCGAGCAGTACTTC.

This clonotype turned up a few times. The CDR3 DNA is TGCGCCAGCAGCCCGTTCCTTCAGCGAGTCACCGGGGAGCTGTTTTTT. Its translation is CASSPFLQRVTGELFF. The chain uses TRBV4-3 and TRBJ2-2; D uncertain. Per the germline V gene, CDR1 is LGHNA and CDR2 is YSLEER. CDR3 size: 16 residues. Deletions cut 4 bases from V and 4 bases from J, with 16 bases between.

This clonotype has at least ten counts. V gene TRBV13 combines with J gene TRBJ1-1; maybe TRBD1 (5 bases). V gave up 1 base and J gave up 6 bases, with 12 bases separating them. The CDR3 sequence is 14 residues long. The germline gives CDR1 PRHDT, CDR2 FYEKMQ (reference sequence). The CDR3 DNA reads as TGTGCCAGCAGCTTAGAAGGGGCAAGGGCTGAAGCTTTCTTT. It translates to CASSLEGARAEAFF.

There are a few counts of this clonotype. The chain combines TRBV11-2 with TRBJ2-1; D may be TRBD1 (6 bases). The V gene lost 2 bases and the J gene lost 4 bases, with 12 bases spanning the gap. The CDR3 contains 15 residues. Per the germline V gene, CDR1 is SGHAT and CDR2 is FQNNGV. Here the CDR3 reads CASSLPDRPYNEQFF. The CDR3, as DNA: TGTGCCAGCAGCTTACCGGACAGACCGTACAATGAGCAGTTCTTC.

This clonotype has at least ten counts. The rearrangement uses TRBV29-1 and TRBJ2-7; D remains unclear. V was shortened by 0 bases and J by 0 bases, with 9 bases between the two germline ends. This CDR3 has 14 residues. CDR1 SQVTM and CDR2 ANQGSEA come from the germline V gene. The chain's CDR3 is CSVEEGDNSYEQYF. The CDR3 bases are TGCAGCGTTGAAGAAGGCGACAACTCCTACGAGCAGTACTTC.

This clonotype was found many times. The chain combines TRBV6-2 or TRBV6-3 with TRBJ1-5; D uncertain. Per the germline V gene, CDR1 is MNHEY and CDR2 is SVGEGT. Trimming removed 5 bases at V and 4 bases at J, with 24 bases between. This CDR3 comprises 18 residues. The CDR3 is CASSGGGQNSPENQPQHF. CDR3 nucleotides: TGTGCCAGCAGTGGAGGAGGGCAAAATTCTCCGGAGAATCAGCCCCAGCATTTT.